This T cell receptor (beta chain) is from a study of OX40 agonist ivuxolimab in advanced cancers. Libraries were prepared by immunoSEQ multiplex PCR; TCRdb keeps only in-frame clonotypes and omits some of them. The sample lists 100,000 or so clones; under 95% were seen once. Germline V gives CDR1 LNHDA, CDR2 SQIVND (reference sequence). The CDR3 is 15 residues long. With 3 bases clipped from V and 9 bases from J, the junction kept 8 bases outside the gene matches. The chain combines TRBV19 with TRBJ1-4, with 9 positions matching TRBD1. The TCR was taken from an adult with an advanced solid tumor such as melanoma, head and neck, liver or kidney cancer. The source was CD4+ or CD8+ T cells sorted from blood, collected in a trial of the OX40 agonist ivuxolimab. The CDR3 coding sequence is TGTGCCAGTAGTATCCCGGGACAGGGCTCGCAAAAACTGTTTTTT. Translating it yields CASSIPGQGSQKLFF. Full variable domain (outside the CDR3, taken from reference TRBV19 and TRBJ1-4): DGGITQSPKYLFRKEGQNVTLSCEQNLNHDAMYWYRQDPGQGLRLIYYSQIVNDFQKGDIAEGYSVSREKKESFPLTVTSAQKNPTAFYLCASSIPGQGSQKLFFGSGTQLSVL.